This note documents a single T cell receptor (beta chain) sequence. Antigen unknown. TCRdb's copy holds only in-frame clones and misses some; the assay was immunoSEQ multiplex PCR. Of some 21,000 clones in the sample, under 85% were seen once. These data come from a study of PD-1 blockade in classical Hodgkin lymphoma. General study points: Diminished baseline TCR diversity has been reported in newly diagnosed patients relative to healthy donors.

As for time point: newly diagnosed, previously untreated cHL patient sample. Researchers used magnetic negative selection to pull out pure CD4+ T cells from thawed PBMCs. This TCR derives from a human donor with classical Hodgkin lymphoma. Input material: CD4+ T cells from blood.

The CDR3 loop is CASSPGLAYNEQFF. For the CDR3, the DNA is TGCGCCAGCAGCCCGGGACTCGCCTACAATGAGCAGTTCTTC. The chain has TRBV5-1 and TRBJ2-1, with D perhaps matching TRBD2 (6 bases). Germline-derived CDR1 and CDR2 are SGHRS and YFSETQ. V lost 4 bases and J lost 2, with 10 bases in between. The CDR3 has 14 residues.